A single sample gave rise to the 24 T cell receptor beta chains below, sequenced in a study of blood T cell repertoires in COVID-19. The protocol was immunoSEQ multiplex PCR, while the TCRdb copy is restricted to in-frame clones and leaves out a portion. The table has 110,000 or so clones, more than 65% seen once. The sequenced material came from peripheral blood. Receptors originate from an elderly woman with active or convalescent COVID-19.

The chain joins TRBV5-8 to TRBJ2-1; a weak D match, TRBD2 (6 bases). Germline V CDR1 and CDR2: SGHTS, YDEGEE. CDR3 length: 13 amino acids. The V end lost 3 bases, the J end lost 10 bases, and 14 bases lay between the germline ends. Here the CDR3 reads CASSSWASEEQFF. CDR3 sequence (DNA): TGTGCCAGCAGCTCGTGGGCTAGCGAAGAGCAGTTCTTC.

CDR3 sequence (DNA): TGTGCCAGTACGGACCAGAGGGGGTGGTATCAGCCCCAGCATTTT. Protein product: CASTDQRGWYQPQHF. The chain uses TRBV19 and TRBJ1-5; D may be TRBD1 (6 bases). The CDR3 extends over 15 amino acids. Trimming cost V 7 bases and J 5 bases, with 18 bases left between them. Germline V CDR1 and CDR2: LNHDA, SQIVND (reference sequence).

The chain recombines TRBV6-6 with TRBJ1-4; D may be TRBD1 (6 bases). Germline V lookup: CDR1 MNHNY, CDR2 SVGAGI (reference sequence). The CDR3 is 16 amino acids. With 2 bases removed from V and 4 bases from J, the gap between germline ends came to 14 bases. The CDR3 DNA reads TGTGCCAGCAGTTACCGCAGGACAGCGCTTAATGAAAAACTGTTTTTT. It translates to CASSYRRTALNEKLFF.

This chain connects TRBV7-8 to TRBJ1-1; D perhaps matches TRBD1 (6 bases). The CDR3 length is 15 residues. Germline V CDR1 and CDR2: SGHVS, FQNEAQ. Trimming left V 0 bases short and J 0 bases short, with 8 bases between. CDR3 region: CASSLAGHLNTEAFF. CDR3 DNA sequence: TGTGCCAGCAGCTTAGCGGGACACCTGAACACTGAAGCTTTCTTT. The variable domain in full, completed from reference TRBV7-8 and TRBJ1-1, reads GAGVSQSPRYKVAKRGQDVALRCDPISGHVSLFWYQQALGQGPEFLTYFQNEAQLDKSGLPSDRFFAERPEGSVSTLKIQRTQQEDSAVYLCASSLAGHLNTEAFFGQGTRLTVV.

V gene TRBV11-2 combines with J gene TRBJ2-4; 7 bases are shared with TRBD1. The V and J ends lost 2 bases and 7 bases, in that order; junction bases with no gene match: 14. CDR1 is SGHAT and CDR2 is FQNNGV in the germline V gene. There are 17 residues in the CDR3. The CDR3 loop reads CASSLPSRQGWMNIQYF. DNA for the CDR3: TGTGCCAGCAGCTTACCCTCCCGACAGGGTTGGATGAACATTCAGTACTTC.

CDR3 protein: CASSYGTGNYEQYF. CDR3 bases: TGTGCCAGCAGCTATGGGACAGGGAACTACGAGCAGTACTTC. The V call is TRBV7-8, the J call TRBJ2-7, with 9 bases that match TRBD1. CDR1 is SGHVS and CDR2 is FQNEAQ in the germline V gene. This CDR3 is built from 14 residues. The ends lost 4 bases at V and 3 bases at J; junction bases unmatched: 4.

The chain joins TRBV18 to TRBJ2-5; tentatively, D is TRBD2 (6 bases). Trimming pared 0 bases from V and 0 bases from J, leaving 11 bases between. This CDR3 spans 16 amino acids. In germline, CDR1 is KGHSH, CDR2 LQKENI. The CDR3 DNA reads as TGTGCCAGCTCACCACCGGCGGGGAAGTACCAAGAGACCCAGTACTTC. It yields the protein CASSPPAGKYQETQYF.

The CDR3 DNA is TGTGCCAGCAGCTGGCACCCCTCCGGTGCGAGGGCGGACACCGGGGAGCTGTTTTTT. Translation: CASSWHPSGARADTGELFF. This chain connects TRBV5-6 to TRBJ2-2; tentative D call: TRBD2 (5 bases). This CDR3 spans 19 amino acids. Per germline, CDR1 SGHDT and CDR2 YYEEEE. The V gene lost 3 bases and the J gene lost 3 bases, with 24 bases spanning the gap.

The rearrangement joins TRBV18 to TRBJ1-2; D unresolved. The length of the CDR3 is 13 residues. V lost 3 bases, J lost 4 bases, and 9 bases lay in between. Germline loops: CDR1 KGHSH, CDR2 LQKENI. CDR3 nucleotides: TGTGCCAGCTCACCGGAGGCTATCTATGGCTACACCTTC. Translation: CASSPEAIYGYTF.

This chain links TRBV29-1 with TRBJ1-1; 8 positions agree with TRBD1. CDR3 length: 11 amino acids. The V and J ends lost 7 bases and 7 bases, in that order; junction bases with no gene match: 5. Looked up from germline, CDR1 is SQVTM and CDR2 is ANQGSEA. The CDR3: CSARQGIEAFF. The CDR3 bases are TGCAGCGCCAGACAGGGGATTGAAGCTTTCTTT.

The chain joins TRBV5-1 to TRBJ2-2; unclear D gene. V was cut by 5 bases and J by 6 bases, with 8 bases left in between. The CDR3 totals 12 residues. Looked up from germline, CDR1 is SGHRS and CDR2 is YFSETQ. The CDR3 DNA follows: TGCGCCAGCAGTCCCCCGTCCGGGGAGCTGTTTTTT. Residues: CASSPPSGELFF.

V gene TRBV6-6 combines with J gene TRBJ2-6; TRBD2 matches 8 bases. Looked up from germline, CDR1 is MNHNY and CDR2 is SVGAGI (reference sequence). After removal of 0 bases from V and 2 bases from J, the junction contained 0 bases not matched to a gene. This CDR3 region has 16 residues. DNA for the CDR3: TGTGCCAGCAGTTACTCCGGGGGGGCTGGGGCCAACGTCCTGACTTTC. Residues: CASSYSGGAGANVLTF.

V and J are TRBV6-5 and TRBJ1-2, with D uncertain. CDR3 length equals 13 residues. V gave up 3 bases and J gave up 4 bases, with 9 bases separating them. CDR1 MNHEY and CDR2 SVGAGI come from the germline V gene. In DNA, the CDR3 is TGTGCCAGCAGTTATTACTCCCTCTATGGCTACACCTTC. Translation gives CASSYYSLYGYTF.

V gene TRBV2 combines with J gene TRBJ2-2; TRBD2 is a possible D gene (6 bases). The V gene's germline CDR1 is SNHLY and CDR2 FYNNEI. V lost 4 bases, J lost 6 bases, and 9 bases lay in between. The length of the CDR3 is 13 residues. The DNA for the CDR3 is TGTGCCAGCAGTGGCCCGGGGGCCGGGGAGCTGTTTTTT. Translating it yields CASSGPGAGELFF.

This chain links TRBV7-2 with TRBJ2-3; TRBD2 might be the D (6 bases). V lost 3 bases and J lost 6, with 10 bases in between. The CDR3 totals 13 residues. The germline gives CDR1 SGHTA, CDR2 FQGNSA. Here the CDR3 reads CASSFSGLDTQYF. The CDR3 region has the DNA TGTGCCAGCAGCTTCTCGGGACTTGATACGCAGTATTTT.

As regards this clone: The same CDR3 arises from other DNA sequences in this sample as well. V usage is TRBV2 and J usage is TRBJ1-3; D unresolved. The CDR3 extends over 14 amino acids. Germline V CDR1 and CDR2: SNHLY, FYNNEI. V dropped 3 bases and J dropped 1 base, with 7 bases sitting between them. CDR3 in amino acids: CASSEPVSGNTIYF. The DNA for the CDR3 is TGTGCCAGCAGTGAGCCAGTATCTGGAAACACCATATATTTT.

DNA of the CDR3: TGTGCCAGCAGGCCCGCAGGGATGAACACTGAAGCTTTCTTT. This sequence encodes CASRPAGMNTEAFF. The rearrangement joins TRBV14 to TRBJ1-1; TRBD1 is a possible D gene (5 bases). Germline V lookup: CDR1 SGHDN, CDR2 FVKESK. Trimming left V 6 bases short and J 0 bases short, with 11 bases between. The CDR3 is made up of 14 amino acids.

V usage is TRBV4-2 and J usage is TRBJ2-1; 7 positions agree with TRBD1. The CDR3 is made up of 16 amino acids. The V gene end was trimmed by 5 bases and the J gene end by 7 bases; junction bases not matched to a gene: 14. CDR1 is LGHNA and CDR2 is YNFKEQ in the germline V gene. In DNA, the CDR3 is TGTGCCAGCAGCACCTCCGGGACAGACAATAGGAATGAGCAGTTCTTC. Residues: CASSTSGTDNRNEQFF.

The V gene is TRBV7-3, the J gene TRBJ2-7, with D perhaps TRBD1 (6 bases). CDR3 length equals 13 residues. CDR1 is SGHTA and CDR2 is FQGTGA in the germline V gene. V lost 5 bases, J lost 6 bases, and 14 bases lay in between. This CDR3 reads CASSPSTGSEQYF. The DNA for the CDR3 is TGTGCCAGCAGCCCCTCGACAGGAAGCGAGCAGTACTTC.

This chain links TRBV7-4 with TRBJ1-5; D might be TRBD1 (6 bases). CDR3 length: 16 residues. Germline CDR1 is SGHVT and CDR2 is SQSDAQ. V lost 3 bases and J 0 bases, leaving 12 bases between the germline ends. CDR3: CASSFTGHHSNQPQHF. Here the CDR3 DNA reads TGTGCCAGCAGCTTTACAGGGCACCATAGCAATCAGCCCCAGCATTTT.

CDR3 in amino acids: CASSLDHQLESSTQYF. DNA for the CDR3: TGCGCCAGCAGCTTGGACCATCAATTAGAGAGTTCTACCCAGTACTTC. The chain carries TRBV5-1 and TRBJ2-5; D gene unclear. This CDR3 has 16 residues. The germline V gene has CDR1 SGHRS and CDR2 YFSETQ. V was shortened by 0 bases and J by 8 bases, with 20 bases between the two germline ends. The full variable domain, its missing parts supplied by reference TRBV5-1 and TRBJ2-5, is KAGVTQTPRYLIKTRGQQVTLSCSPISGHRSVSWYQQTPGQGLQFLFEYFSETQRNKGNFPGRFSGRQFSNSRSEMNVSTLELGDSALYLCASSLDHQLESSTQYFGPGTRLLVL.

This chain uses TRBV14 with TRBJ2-3; TRBD2 matches 12 bases. This CDR3 has 18 residues. V trimming: 0 bases; J trimming: 6 bases; junction bases outside the gene matches: 10. The V gene's germline CDR1 is SGHDN and CDR2 FVKESK. CDR3 in amino acids: CASSQDWASGRAGDTQYF. CDR3 bases: TGTGCCAGCAGCCAAGACTGGGCTAGCGGGAGGGCCGGTGATACGCAGTATTTT.

The V call is TRBV6-2 or TRBV6-3, the J call TRBJ1-5; 8 positions agree with TRBD1. This CDR3 is built from 15 residues. The V segment lost 5 bases and the J segment 6 bases; nucleotides outside the gene matches: 9. CDR1 and CDR2 (germline): MNHEY, SVGEGT. The CDR3 nucleotides read TGTGCCAGCAGTGCCACAGGGGGGATGGCTCAGCCCCAGCATTTT. Translating it yields CASSATGGMAQPQHF.

This clone was observed a handful of times. This chain joins TRBV5-1 and TRBJ1-4; the match to TRBD1 covers 10 bases. The CDR3 totals 15 residues. Germline V CDR1 and CDR2: SGHRS, YFSETQ. Unmatched junction bases numbered 2, after V lost 0 bases and J lost 6 bases. The CDR3 bases are TGCGCCAGCAGCTTGGGGACAGGGGGTTATGAAAAACTGTTTTTT. Protein sequence: CASSLGTGGYEKLFF.